The 20 T cell receptor beta chains below come from one sample, sequenced in a study of cytomegalovirus exposure and HLA in healthy donors. Clones were sequenced by immunoSEQ multiplex PCR, and TCRdb holds only the in-frame ones, with some missing. This table holds a few hundred thousand clones, about nine tenths found once. Sequences were obtained from PBMCs. The receptors were gathered from a woman aged 18-29 years in good health and CMV-seronegative.

The rearrangement links TRBV21-1 to TRBJ1-1; TRBD1, the table's D call, lacks a check against the DNA. TRBV21-1 is a recognized pseudogene. The CDR3 length is 14 residues. Written as DNA, the CDR3 is TGTGCCCGGGGGACAGGGCCTGTCGGCACTGAAGCTTTCTTT. Its protein is CARGTGPVGTEAFF.

The chain has TRBV6-5 and TRBJ1-4, with 9 positions matching TRBD1. This CDR3 is 14 amino acids long. The trim removed 8 bases at V and 3 bases at J, leaving 4 bases unmatched. Germline assignment: CDR1 MNHEY and CDR2 SVGAGI. The CDR3 nucleotides read TGTGCCAGCCGTGGACAGGGGTCTAATGAAAAACTGTTTTTT. Residues: CASRGQGSNEKLFF.

In this sample, this clone turned up many times. V gene TRBV5-1 combines with J gene TRBJ1-4; possible D gene TRBD1, 5 bases. Trimming shortened V by 4 bases and J by 6 bases, and 13 bases separated the two germline ends. CDR1 and CDR2 from the germline V gene are SGHRS and YFSETQ. The length of the CDR3 is 14 residues. The CDR3 nucleotides are TGCGCCAGCAGCGTAGCTGCGGGGGATGAAAAACTGTTTTTT. The encoded protein is CASSVAAGDEKLFF.

This clone was picked up one time. V gene TRBV6-1 combines with J gene TRBJ2-7; 10 nucleotides line up with TRBD1. There are 13 residues in the CDR3. With 11 bases clipped from V and 2 bases from J, the junction kept 6 bases outside the gene matches. Germline V gene lookup returns CDR1 MNHNS and CDR2 SASEGT. The CDR3 loop reads CAHRDRGTYEQYF. The CDR3 bases are TGTGCCCACCGGGACAGGGGCACCTACGAGCAGTACTTC.

The chain recombines TRBV28 with TRBJ2-7, with a weak D call TRBD2 (6 bases). The V gene lost 5 bases and the J gene lost 7 bases, with 18 bases spanning the gap. Germline CDR1 is MDHEN and CDR2 is SYDVKM. This CDR3 has 14 amino acids. CDR3 DNA sequence: TGTGCCAGCAGTGTTGTCGGGAGCTCCAGGGAGCAGTACTTC. This codes for CASSVVGSSREQYF.

V and J are TRBV6-5 and TRBJ1-1, with 10 bases that match TRBD1. Germline V lookup: CDR1 MNHEY, CDR2 SVGAGI. J gave up 4 bases and V 7 bases, and 6 bases lay outside the gene matches. The CDR3 spans 14 residues. The CDR3 sequence: CASKGGQGSTEAFF. CDR3 nucleotides: TGTGCCAGCAAAGGGGGACAGGGGAGCACTGAAGCTTTCTTT.

The J gene is TRBJ2-2, the V gene TRBV5-4; 7 positions match TRBD2. Germline V gene data show CDR1 as SGHNT and CDR2 as YYREEE (reference sequence). Germline trimming cut 1 base from V and 6 bases from J; bases unmatched to any gene: 12. CDR3 size: 17 residues. CDR3 DNA: TGTGCCAGCAGCTTGACCGGGGCTAGCGGTTGGGCCGGGGAGCTGTTTTTT. Amino acids: CASSLTGASGWAGELFF.

The gene calls are TRBV6-1 and TRBJ2-2; D perhaps matches TRBD2 (6 bases). The CDR3 runs 16 residues. CDR1 is MNHNS and CDR2 is SASEGT in the germline V gene. V gave up 4 bases and J gave up 4 bases, with 16 bases separating them. The CDR3 spells CASSGISGSSTGELFF. The CDR3 region has the DNA TGTGCCAGCAGTGGGATTAGCGGCAGTAGCACCGGGGAGCTGTTTTTT.

The table lists this clone with a count of one. The chain joins TRBV5-4 to TRBJ2-1, with a possible D match to TRBD2 (5 bases). Germline CDR1 and CDR2: SGHNT and YYREEE (reference sequence). V lost 4 bases, J lost 2 bases, and 13 bases lay in between. The CDR3 has 15 amino acids. Here the CDR3 DNA reads TGTGCCAGCAGCCCCGGTGGGAGTCCCTACAATGAGCAGTTCTTC. Translated, it gives CASSPGGSPYNEQFF.

The chain is built from TRBV10-3 and TRBJ1-5; 7 bases are shared with TRBD1. V lost 2 bases, J lost 0 bases, and 4 bases stayed unmatched. Germline CDR1 and CDR2: ENHRY and SYGVKD. This CDR3 contains 16 residues. The CDR3 DNA follows: TGTGCCATCAGTGAGGGGACAGTTTTTAGCAATCAGCCCCAGCATTTT. Translation: CAISEGTVFSNQPQHF.

The chain is built from TRBV29-1 and TRBJ2-4; no firm D call. V shed 0 bases and J shed 7 bases, with 13 bases lying between them. The CDR3 covers 14 residues. CDR1 and CDR2 from the germline V gene are SQVTM and ANQGSEA. CDR3 nucleotides: TGCAGCGTTGAAGAATCTGCAGGTCGGAACATTCAGTACTTC. Translated: CSVEESAGRNIQYF.

This clone was detected a few times. This chain links TRBV11-2 with TRBJ1-2; D is undetermined. The CDR3 runs to 17 residues. Trimming removed 0 bases at V and 4 bases at J, with 18 bases between. The V gene's germline CDR1 is SGHAT and CDR2 FQNNGV. The CDR3 is CASSLDGYGAEGYGYTF. The CDR3 DNA is TGTGCCAGCAGCTTAGATGGTTACGGAGCGGAAGGCTATGGCTACACCTTC.

V usage is TRBV5-6 and J usage is TRBJ1-1; D is uncertain. Trimming took 2 bases from V and 6 from J, leaving 8 bases between them. Germline CDR1 is SGHDT and CDR2 is YYEEEE. The CDR3 runs 12 residues. CDR3 DNA sequence: TGTGCCAGCAGCTTAAAAACAGCTGAAGCTTTCTTT. Protein: CASSLKTAEAFF.

The chain is built from TRBV5-6 and TRBJ2-7, with D possibly matching TRBD1 (6 bases). The length of the CDR3 is 16 residues. The germline V gene has CDR1 SGHDT and CDR2 YYEEEE. The ends were cut back, 0 bases at V and 6 bases at J, with 19 bases in the middle. The CDR3 DNA reads TGTGCCAGCAGCTTGGCAAACAGGGCCCTTAGGGGCGAGCAGTACTTC. It is translated as CASSLANRALRGEQYF. Variable domain in full (rest from reference TRBV5-6 and TRBJ2-7): DAGVTQSPTHLIKTRGQQVTLRCSPKSGHDTVSWYQQALGQGPQFIFQYYEEEERQRGNFPDRFSGHQFPNYSSELNVNALLLGDSALYLCASSLANRALRGEQYFGPGTRLTVT.

This chain links TRBV28 with TRBJ1-1, with a possible D match to TRBD1 (6 bases). The V gene lost 3 bases and the J gene lost 3 bases, with 11 bases spanning the gap. Germline CDR1 is MDHEN and CDR2 is SYDVKM. The CDR3 is made up of 14 amino acids. CDR3 bases: TGTGCCAGCAGTTTCGGGGGGCGATACACTGAAGCTTTCTTT. As protein: CASSFGGRYTEAFF.

V gene TRBV28 combines with J gene TRBJ2-7, with TRBD1 matching over 9 bases. The CDR3 is 14 amino acids. CDR1 is MDHEN and CDR2 is SYDVKM in the germline V gene. Trimming removed 6 bases from V and 5 bases from J; junction bases left unmatched: 8. This CDR3 reads CASSIPGQGHEQYF. Here the CDR3 DNA reads TGTGCCAGCAGCATACCGGGACAGGGCCACGAGCAGTACTTC.

This clone was recorded a few times. The chain links TRBV7-8 to TRBJ2-7; 13 bases map to TRBD2. With V trimmed by 5 bases and J by 3 bases, 4 bases remained unmatched. The CDR3 sequence is 15 residues long. From germline, CDR1 is SGHVS and CDR2 FQNEAQ. CDR3: CASSIGTSGIYEQYF. DNA of the CDR3: TGTGCCAGCAGCATTGGGACTAGCGGGATCTACGAGCAGTACTTC.

The chain uses TRBV5-1 and TRBJ2-2; 9 nucleotides align to TRBD1. The CDR3 length is 19 residues. CDR1 is SGHRS and CDR2 is YFSETQ in the germline V gene. V dropped 1 base and J dropped 3; count of bases not matched to a gene: 13. CDR3 sequence: CASSLRPSQGAAYTGELFF. The CDR3, as DNA: TGCGCCAGCAGCTTGAGGCCCTCACAGGGGGCGGCCTACACCGGGGAGCTGTTTTTT.

The chain is built from TRBV27 and TRBJ2-4; D is perhaps TRBD1 (6 bases). This CDR3 has 14 amino acids. V lost 6 bases to trimming and J lost 9 bases, with 18 bases between them. Germline CDR1 and CDR2: MNHEY and SMNVEV (reference sequence). CDR3 loop: CASSPLGAQGIQYF. The CDR3 DNA is TGTGCCAGCAGCCCCCTGGGGGCCCAGGGCATTCAGTACTTC.

The V and J genes are TRBV5-1 and TRBJ1-5, with 12 bases that match TRBD1. The V segment lost 4 bases and the J segment 8 bases; nucleotides outside the gene matches: 4. Looked up from germline, CDR1 is SGHRS and CDR2 is YFSETQ. This CDR3 region has 14 residues. Here the CDR3 DNA reads TGCGCCAGCAGCCAAGGGACAGGGGGCGAGCCCCAGCATTTT. Amino acid sequence: CASSQGTGGEPQHF.